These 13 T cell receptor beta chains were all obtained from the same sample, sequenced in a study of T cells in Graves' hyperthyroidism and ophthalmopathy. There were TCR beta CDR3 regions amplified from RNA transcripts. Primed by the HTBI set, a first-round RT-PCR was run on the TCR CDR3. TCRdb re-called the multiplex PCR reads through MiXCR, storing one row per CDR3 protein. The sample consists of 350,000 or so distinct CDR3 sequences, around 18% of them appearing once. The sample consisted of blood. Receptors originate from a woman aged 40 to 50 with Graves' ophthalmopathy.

In nucleotides, the CDR3 is TGTGCCAGCAGTTTATCCCAGTGTAGAACTGAAGCTTTCTTT. This sequence encodes CASSLSQCRTEAFF. This rearrangement joins TRBV12-3 or TRBV12-4 to TRBJ1-1, with D hard to call. The CDR3 covers 14 residues. V lost 2 bases and J lost 5, with 12 bases in between.

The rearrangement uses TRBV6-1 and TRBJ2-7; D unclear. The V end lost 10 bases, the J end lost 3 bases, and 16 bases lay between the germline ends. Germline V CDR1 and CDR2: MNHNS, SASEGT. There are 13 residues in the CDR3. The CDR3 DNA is TGTGCCATAGCACTGTCTGGGCTCTACGAGCAGTACTTC. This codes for CAIALSGLYEQYF.

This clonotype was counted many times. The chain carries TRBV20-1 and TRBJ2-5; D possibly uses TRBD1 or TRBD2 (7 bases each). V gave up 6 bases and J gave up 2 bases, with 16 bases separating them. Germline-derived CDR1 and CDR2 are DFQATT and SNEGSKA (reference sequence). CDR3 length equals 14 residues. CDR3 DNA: TGCAGTGCCCCGGGAGGCAGGGGGCAAGAGACCCAGTACTTC. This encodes CSAPGGRGQETQYF.

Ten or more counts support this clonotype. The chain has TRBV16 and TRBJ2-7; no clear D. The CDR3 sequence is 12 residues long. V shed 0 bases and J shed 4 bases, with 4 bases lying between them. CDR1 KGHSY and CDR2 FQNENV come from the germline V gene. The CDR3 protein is CASSQSTYEQYF. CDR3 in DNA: TGTGCCAGCAGCCAATCAACTTACGAGCAGTACTTC. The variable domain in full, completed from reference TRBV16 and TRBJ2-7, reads GEEVAQTPKHLVRGEGQKAKLYCAPIKGHSYVFWYQQVLKNEFKFLISFQNENVFDETGMPKERFSAKCLPNSPCSLEIQATKLEDSAVYFCASSQSTYEQYFGPGTRLTVT.

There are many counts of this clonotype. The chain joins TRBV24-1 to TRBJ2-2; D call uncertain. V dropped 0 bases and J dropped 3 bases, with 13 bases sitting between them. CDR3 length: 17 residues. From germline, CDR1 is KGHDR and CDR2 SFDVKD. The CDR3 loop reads CATSDLKLGTHTGELFF. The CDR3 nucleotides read TGTGCCACCAGTGATTTGAAACTTGGCACTCACACCGGGGAGCTGTTTTTT.

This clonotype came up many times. CDR3 coding DNA: TGTGCCAGCAGTGAAAATCAGGGCCTCAATCAGCCCCAGCATTTT. This sequence encodes CASSENQGLNQPQHF. The rearrangement links TRBV6-1 to TRBJ1-5; D possibly corresponds to TRBD1 (5 bases). Germline values: CDR1 MNHNS, CDR2 SASEGT. CDR3 length equals 15 residues. Trimming removed 2 bases from V and 3 bases from J, with 11 bases in between.

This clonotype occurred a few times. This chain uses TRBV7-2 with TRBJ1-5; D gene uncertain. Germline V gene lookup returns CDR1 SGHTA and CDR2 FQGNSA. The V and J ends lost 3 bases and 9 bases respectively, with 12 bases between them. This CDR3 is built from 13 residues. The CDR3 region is CASSLGFRWPQHF. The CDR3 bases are TGTGCCAGCAGCTTGGGATTTCGATGGCCCCAGCATTTT.

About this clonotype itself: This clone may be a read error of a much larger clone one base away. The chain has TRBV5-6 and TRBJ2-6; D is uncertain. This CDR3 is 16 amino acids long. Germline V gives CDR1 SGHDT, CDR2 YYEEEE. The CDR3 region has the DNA TGTGCCATCAGCTTGCCCACCGCCTCTGGGGCCAACGTCCTGACTTTC. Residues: CAISLPTASGANVLTF.

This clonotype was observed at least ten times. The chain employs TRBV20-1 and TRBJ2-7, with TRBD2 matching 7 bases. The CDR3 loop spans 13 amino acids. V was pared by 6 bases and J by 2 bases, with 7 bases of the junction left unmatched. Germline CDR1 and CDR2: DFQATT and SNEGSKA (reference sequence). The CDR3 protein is CSAGSSGAYEQYF. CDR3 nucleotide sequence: TGCAGTGCCGGATCGAGCGGGGCCTACGAGCAGTACTTC.

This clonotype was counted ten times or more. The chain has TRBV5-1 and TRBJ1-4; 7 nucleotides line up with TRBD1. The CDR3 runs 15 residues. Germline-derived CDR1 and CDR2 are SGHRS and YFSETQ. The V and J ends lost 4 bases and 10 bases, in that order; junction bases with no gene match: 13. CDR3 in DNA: TGCGCCAGCAGCGCCTCCACAGGGGATCCTGGAAAACTGTTTTTT. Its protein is CASSASTGDPGKLFF. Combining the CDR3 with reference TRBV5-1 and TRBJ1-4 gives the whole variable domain KAGVTQTPRYLIKTRGQQVTLSCSPISGHRSVSWYQQTPGQGLQFLFEYFSETQRNKGNFPGRFSGRQFSNSRSEMNVSTLELGDSALYLCASSASTGDPGKLFFGSGTQLSVL.

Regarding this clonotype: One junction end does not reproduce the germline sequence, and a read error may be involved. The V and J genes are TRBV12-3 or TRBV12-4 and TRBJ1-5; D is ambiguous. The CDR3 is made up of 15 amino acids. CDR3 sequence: CASSPGVGGYQPQPF. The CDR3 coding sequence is TGTGCCAGCAGTCCCGGGGTGGGTGGTTATCAGCCCCAGCCTTTT.

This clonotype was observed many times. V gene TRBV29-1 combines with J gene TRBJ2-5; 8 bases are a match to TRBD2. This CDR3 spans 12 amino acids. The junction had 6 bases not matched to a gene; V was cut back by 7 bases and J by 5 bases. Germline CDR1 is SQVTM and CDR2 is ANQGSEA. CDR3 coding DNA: TGCAGCGAAGGAGCGGGAGATGAGACCCAGTACTTC. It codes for CSEGAGDETQYF.

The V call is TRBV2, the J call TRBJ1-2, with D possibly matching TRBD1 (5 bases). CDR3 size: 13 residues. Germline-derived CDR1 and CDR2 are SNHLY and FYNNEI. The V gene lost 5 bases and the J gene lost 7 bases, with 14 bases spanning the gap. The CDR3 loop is CASSRDSPRGYTF. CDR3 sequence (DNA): TGTGCCAGCAGTAGGGACTCCCCGCGTGGCTACACCTTC.